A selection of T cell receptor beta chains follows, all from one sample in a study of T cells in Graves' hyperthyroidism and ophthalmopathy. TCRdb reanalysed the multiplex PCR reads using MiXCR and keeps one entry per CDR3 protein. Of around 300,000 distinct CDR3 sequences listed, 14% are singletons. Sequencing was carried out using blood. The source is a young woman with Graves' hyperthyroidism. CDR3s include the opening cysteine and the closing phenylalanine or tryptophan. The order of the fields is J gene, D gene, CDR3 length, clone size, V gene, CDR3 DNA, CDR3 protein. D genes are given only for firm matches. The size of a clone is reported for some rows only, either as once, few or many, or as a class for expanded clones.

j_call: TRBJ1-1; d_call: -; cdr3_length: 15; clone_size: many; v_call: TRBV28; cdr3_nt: TGTGCCAGCACCTCAGAGGACAGTTTCAGGACTGAAGCTTTCTTT; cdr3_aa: CASTSEDSFRTEAFF
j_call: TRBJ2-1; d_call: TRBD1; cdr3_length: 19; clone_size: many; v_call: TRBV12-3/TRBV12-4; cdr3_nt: TGTGCCAGCACCCAAACAGGGACAGGGCTCGCTGCAATTTACAATGAGCAGTTCTTC; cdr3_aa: CASTQTGTGLAAIYNEQFF
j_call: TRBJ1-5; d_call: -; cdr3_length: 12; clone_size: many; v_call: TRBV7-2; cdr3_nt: TGTGCCAGCAGCGAGGGAGATCAGCCCCAGCATTTT; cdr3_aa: CASSEGDQPQHF
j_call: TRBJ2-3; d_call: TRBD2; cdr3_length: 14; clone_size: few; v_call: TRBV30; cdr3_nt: TGTGCCTCAAAGCGGGAGGGCCTGACAGATACGCAGTATTTT; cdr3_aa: CASKREGLTDTQYF
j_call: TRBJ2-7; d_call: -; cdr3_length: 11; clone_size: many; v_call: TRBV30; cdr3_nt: TGTGCCCTGGCTGGGAACAACGAGCAGTACTTC; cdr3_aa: CALAGNNEQYF
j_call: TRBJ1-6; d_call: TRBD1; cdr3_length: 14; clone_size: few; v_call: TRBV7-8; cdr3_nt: TGTGCCAGCAGCCCCGACAGGGAAAATTCACCCCTCCACTTT; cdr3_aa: CASSPDRENSPLHF
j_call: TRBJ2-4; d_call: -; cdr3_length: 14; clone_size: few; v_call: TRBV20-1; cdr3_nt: TGCAGTGCTTCCGACTGGCTAGCCAAAAACATTCAGTACTTC; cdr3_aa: CSASDWLAKNIQYF
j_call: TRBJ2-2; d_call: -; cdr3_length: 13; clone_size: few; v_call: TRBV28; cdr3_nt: TGTGCGCTTCGACCCACCAACACCGGGGAGCTGTTTTTT; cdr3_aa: CALRPTNTGELFF
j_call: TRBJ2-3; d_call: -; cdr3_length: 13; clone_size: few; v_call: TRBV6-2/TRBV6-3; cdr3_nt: TGTGCCAGCAGCCAGGACAGCACAGATACGCAGTATTTT; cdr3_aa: CASSQDSTDTQYF
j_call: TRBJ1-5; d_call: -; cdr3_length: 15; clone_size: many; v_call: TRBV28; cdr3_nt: TGTGCCAGCAGTACCGCGCAGGGCCCAAATCAGCCCCAGCATTTT; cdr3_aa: CASSTAQGPNQPQHF
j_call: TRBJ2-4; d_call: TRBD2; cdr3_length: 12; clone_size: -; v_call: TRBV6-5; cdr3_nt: TGTGCCAGCAGTTACGGGGAGGGCATTCAGTACTTC; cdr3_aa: CASSYGEGIQYF
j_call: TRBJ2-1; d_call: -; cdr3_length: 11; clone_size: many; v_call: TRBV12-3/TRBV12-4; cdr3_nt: TGTGCCAGCGGGGTGAGCAATGAGCAGTTCTTC; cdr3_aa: CASGVSNEQFF
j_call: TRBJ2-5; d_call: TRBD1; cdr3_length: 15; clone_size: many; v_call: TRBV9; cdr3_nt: TGTGCCAGCAGCCCCCGGGACAGGGCTTCGGAGACCCAGTACTTC; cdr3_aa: CASSPRDRASETQYF
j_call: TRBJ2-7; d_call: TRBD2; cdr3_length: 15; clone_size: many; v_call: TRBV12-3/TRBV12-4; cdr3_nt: TGTGCCAGCAGCCGCCTAGGAGCGGGAGCGTATGGGCAGTACTTC; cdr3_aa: CASSRLGAGAYGQYF
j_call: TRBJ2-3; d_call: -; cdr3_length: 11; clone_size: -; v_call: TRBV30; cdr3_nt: TGTGCCTGGAGTGAAACAGATACGCAGTATTTT; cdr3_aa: CAWSETDTQYF
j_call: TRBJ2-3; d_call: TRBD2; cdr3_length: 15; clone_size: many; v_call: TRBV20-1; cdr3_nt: TGCAGTGCTATAGGCCTAGCGGGAGGGTCAGATACGCAGTATTTT; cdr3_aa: CSAIGLAGGSDTQYF
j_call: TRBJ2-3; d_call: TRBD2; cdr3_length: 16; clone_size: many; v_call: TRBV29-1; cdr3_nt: TGCAGCGTTGGGGGGGGACTAGCGGGATTGAAAGATACGCAGTATTTT; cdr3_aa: CSVGGGLAGLKDTQYF
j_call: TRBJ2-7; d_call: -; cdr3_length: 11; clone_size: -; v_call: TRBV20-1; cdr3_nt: TGCAGGGCCCGCTCGGGGCTCGAGCAGTACTTC; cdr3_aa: CRARSGLEQYF
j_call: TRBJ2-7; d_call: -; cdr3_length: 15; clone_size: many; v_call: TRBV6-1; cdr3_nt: TGTGCCAGCAGTCGACCGGGACGGACCAGGCCCGAGCAGTACTTC; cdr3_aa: CASSRPGRTRPEQYF
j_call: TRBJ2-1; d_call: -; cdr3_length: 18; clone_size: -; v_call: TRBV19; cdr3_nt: TGTGCCAGTAGTACACCTAGCGCCCGGCCCAGCTCCTACAATGAGCAGTTCTTC; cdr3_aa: CASSTPSARPSSYNEQFF
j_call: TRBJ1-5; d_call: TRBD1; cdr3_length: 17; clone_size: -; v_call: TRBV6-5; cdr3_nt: TGTGCCAGCAGTTACTCAACCGGGACAGGGCCAAATCAGCCCCAGCATTTT; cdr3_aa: CASSYSTGTGPNQPQHF
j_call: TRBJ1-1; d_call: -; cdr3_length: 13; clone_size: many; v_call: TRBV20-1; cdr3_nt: TGCAGTATACCGGGACGGCTGAACACTGAAGCTTTCTTT; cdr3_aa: CSIPGRLNTEAFF
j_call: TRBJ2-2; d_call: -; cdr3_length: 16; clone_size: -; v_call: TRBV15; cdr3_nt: TGTGCCACCAGCAGAGACCGGGGGCGAAACACCGGGGAGCTGTTTTTT; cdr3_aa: CATSRDRGRNTGELFF
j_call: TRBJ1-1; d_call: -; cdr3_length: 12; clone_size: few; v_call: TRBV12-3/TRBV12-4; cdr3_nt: TGTGCCAGCAGACTCGTGGGCACTGAAGCTTTCTTT; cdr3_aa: CASRLVGTEAFF
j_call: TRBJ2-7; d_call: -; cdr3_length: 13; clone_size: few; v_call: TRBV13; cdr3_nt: TGTGCCAGCAGCTCCGCCTCACCGCCCGAGCAGTACTTC; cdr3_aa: CASSSASPPEQYF
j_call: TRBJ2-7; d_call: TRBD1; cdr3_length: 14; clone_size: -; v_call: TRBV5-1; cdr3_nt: TGCGCCAGCAGCTTATCCGGGACAGGGGACGAGCAGTACTTC; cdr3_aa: CASSLSGTGDEQYF
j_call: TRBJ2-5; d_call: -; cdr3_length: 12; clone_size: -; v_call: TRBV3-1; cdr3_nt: TGTGCCAGCAGCCAAGAGTCGAAGACCCAGTACTTC; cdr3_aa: CASSQESKTQYF